These 3 T cell receptor beta chains share one sample of origin, sequenced in a study of blood T cell repertoires in COVID-19. Sequenced by immunoSEQ multiplex PCR; TCRdb stores in-frame clones only, minus some. The sample holds around 250,000 clones, approximately 80% seen once. The sample was peripheral blood. The receptors stem from a woman between 18 and 29 years old with acute or convalescent COVID-19.

This sequence joins TRBV7-3 and TRBJ2-5; 8 bases map to TRBD2. CDR3 length equals 15 residues. Germline V CDR1 and CDR2: SGHTA, FQGTGA. V shed 4 bases and J 5 bases; nucleotides not matched to a gene: 9. Here the CDR3 reads CASSYGLAGRETQYF. The CDR3 nucleotides are TGTGCCAGCAGCTACGGACTAGCCGGCAGGGAGACCCAGTACTTC.

The chain is built from TRBV30 and TRBJ2-1; 8 bases fit TRBD1. Germline V gene lookup returns CDR1 GTSNPN and CDR2 SVGIG (reference sequence). The length of the CDR3 is 11 residues. The junction had 8 bases not matched to a gene; V was cut back by 5 bases and J by 14 bases. CDR3 in amino acids: CAWALRDRKFF. The DNA for the CDR3 is TGTGCCTGGGCTCTCCGGGACAGGAAGTTCTTC.

The chain carries TRBV5-5 and TRBJ1-2, with 8 bases aligning to TRBD1. This CDR3 has 16 residues. Germline V gene lookup returns CDR1 SGHKS and CDR2 YYEKEE (reference sequence). V trimming: 6 bases; J trimming: 6 bases; junction bases outside the gene matches: 16. DNA of the CDR3: TGTGCCAGCACCCTCCACCCAGGACAGGGCATCGATGGCTACACCTTC. Amino acid sequence: CASTLHPGQGIDGYTF.